The rows below give T cell receptor beta chains drawn from one sample of a study of shared clonotypes between healthy human individuals. TCRdb's copy holds only in-frame clones and misses some; the assay was immunoSEQ multiplex PCR. This table holds 2 million to 2.5 million clones, approximately 96% found once. The sample taken for sequencing was naive CD4+ T cells sorted from blood. The receptors derive from a man between 18 and 29 years old in good health. Each CDR3 is given with its conserved first and last residue. Clone size is stated in some rows and not others, as once, few, many or a class when expanded.

cdr3_aa: CAWSIAGAGETQYF
clone_size: once
j_call: TRBJ2-5
v_call: TRBV30

cdr3_aa: CASRRTSGSNEQFF
clone_size: .
j_call: TRBJ2-1
v_call: TRBV5-1

cdr3_aa: CASSRTDKGNTEAFF
clone_size: .
j_call: TRBJ1-1
v_call: TRBV7-9

cdr3_aa: CASSIDTGNIQYF
clone_size: .
j_call: TRBJ2-4
v_call: TRBV19

cdr3_aa: CATSRQGTNEKLFF
clone_size: .
j_call: TRBJ1-4
v_call: TRBV15

cdr3_aa: CASSRDRQYEQYF
clone_size: .
j_call: TRBJ2-7
v_call: TRBV18

cdr3_aa: CASSLKTAMGAFF
clone_size: .
j_call: TRBJ1-1
v_call: TRBV5-6

cdr3_aa: CASSPGAEDTQYF
clone_size: .
j_call: TRBJ2-3
v_call: TRBV18

cdr3_aa: CASSLDHRETAEAFF
clone_size: .
j_call: TRBJ1-1
v_call: TRBV4-1

cdr3_aa: CAWSWGEAVYGYTF
clone_size: .
j_call: TRBJ1-2
v_call: TRBV30

cdr3_aa: CASSPPWGSSDTQYF
clone_size: .
j_call: TRBJ2-3
v_call: TRBV18

cdr3_aa: CASGPLAGVGETQYF
clone_size: .
j_call: TRBJ2-5
v_call: TRBV6-5

cdr3_aa: CASPLLGPASNYGYTF
clone_size: .
j_call: TRBJ1-2
v_call: TRBV10-1

cdr3_aa: CASKRSSGSPDTQYF
clone_size: once
j_call: TRBJ2-3
v_call: TRBV27

cdr3_aa: CAWRPPDRSYGYTF
clone_size: .
j_call: TRBJ1-2
v_call: TRBV30

cdr3_aa: CAISESRNSPLHF
clone_size: few
j_call: TRBJ1-6
v_call: TRBV10-3

cdr3_aa: CSYGGPGTDTQYF
clone_size: .
j_call: TRBJ2-3
v_call: TRBV29-1

cdr3_aa: CASSLGSLGDNEQFF
clone_size: once
j_call: TRBJ2-1
v_call: TRBV7-2

cdr3_aa: CASFARGPYSNQPQHF
clone_size: .
j_call: TRBJ1-5
v_call: TRBV5-1

cdr3_aa: CASSLSPGLAGTGELFF
clone_size: .
j_call: TRBJ2-2
v_call: TRBV5-4

cdr3_aa: CASSGGGTQSRVNTEAFF
clone_size: .
j_call: TRBJ1-1
v_call: TRBV2

cdr3_aa: CASSSTGQGGREQYF
clone_size: once
j_call: TRBJ2-7
v_call: TRBV6-6

cdr3_aa: CASLDRTNTEAFF
clone_size: .
j_call: TRBJ1-1
v_call: TRBV2

cdr3_aa: CASSRGVSTGEKLFF
clone_size: .
j_call: TRBJ1-4
v_call: TRBV5-4

cdr3_aa: CATLQGNEQYF
clone_size: once
j_call: TRBJ2-7
v_call: TRBV10-3

cdr3_aa: CASSEQGGTQYF
clone_size: .
j_call: TRBJ2-5
v_call: TRBV10-2

cdr3_aa: CASSNPGAKTGELFF
clone_size: .
j_call: TRBJ2-2
v_call: TRBV19

cdr3_aa: CASSKGDQPQHF
clone_size: .
j_call: TRBJ1-5
v_call: TRBV18

cdr3_aa: CASSSGTGQFGKITNTEAFF
clone_size: .
j_call: TRBJ1-1
v_call: TRBV7-3

cdr3_aa: CASSLAPLYGYTF
clone_size: .
j_call: TRBJ1-2
v_call: TRBV7-9

cdr3_aa: CASSSLPDRGETQYF
clone_size: .
j_call: TRBJ2-5
v_call: TRBV28

cdr3_aa: CASSPGTGGGYTF
clone_size: .
j_call: TRBJ1-2
v_call: TRBV5-1

cdr3_aa: CASSITGTDYEQYF
clone_size: once
j_call: TRBJ2-7
v_call: TRBV5-6

cdr3_aa: CASHARTENYGYTF
clone_size: .
j_call: TRBJ1-2
v_call: TRBV19